These T cell receptor beta chains were read from a single sample in a study of blood T cell repertoires in COVID-19. Assay used: immunoSEQ multiplex PCR; TCRdb lists only in-frame clones, some missing. The sample records around 300,000 clones, approximately 90% being singletons. Specimen: PBMCs or T cells enriched from blood (not recorded which). These receptors all stem from a woman between 50 and 59 years old who had recovered from COVID-19. Both conserved end residues are part of each CDR3. The D gene is left open where the match is weak. Only some rows state a clone size, as once, few, many or a class for expanded clones.

abundance | j_gene | v_gene | d_gene | CDR3nt | CDR3aa
once | TRBJ1-4 | TRBV29-1 | TRBD1 | TGCAGCGTCTATACAGGACAGGGTGGAACTAATGAAAAACTGTTTTTT | CSVYTGQGGTNEKLFF
few | TRBJ2-1 | TRBV23-1 | TRBD2 | TGCGCCAGCAGTCAAAGGTCGGGAGGTTCGGAAATGGGACGGAGCTCCTACAATGAGCAGTTCTTC | CASSQRSGGSEMGRSSYNEQFF
once | TRBJ2-1 | TRBV19 | TRBD2 | TGTGCCAGTAGTATAAGTTCTCGGGGCGGGAGTTACAATGAGCAGTTCTTC | CASSISSRGGSYNEQFF
. | TRBJ1-2 | TRBV6-2/TRBV6-3 | . | TGTGCCAGCAGTTCCGTATGGGAGAGGGACTATGGCTACACCTTC | CASSSVWERDYGYTF
. | TRBJ2-6 | TRBV30 | . | TGTGCCTGGCTCTCTGGGGCCAACGTCCTGACTTTC | CAWLSGANVLTF
. | TRBJ1-2 | TRBV28 | . | TGTGCCAGCAGTAGACAGGCGAGTACTAACTATGGCTACACCTTC | CASSRQASTNYGYTF
. | TRBJ1-4 | TRBV9 | . | TGTGCCAGCAGCCACTCGGGACAAAGTAATGAAAAACTGTTTTTT | CASSHSGQSNEKLFF
. | TRBJ2-3 | TRBV7-9 | TRBD2 | TGTGCCAGCAGCTTAACTAGCGGGAGGACAGATACGCAGTATTTT | CASSLTSGRTDTQYF
. | TRBJ1-3 | TRBV24-1 | TRBD1 | TGTGCCACCAGTGACAGTACAGGGGGCACTGGAAACACCATATATTTT | CATSDSTGGTGNTIYF
. | TRBJ1-2 | TRBV19 | . | TGTGCCAGTACCAAACAAACAGTACAGGGCAGCTATGGCTACACCTTC | CASTKQTVQGSYGYTF
. | TRBJ2-3 | TRBV7-9 | . | TGTGCCAGCAGCTTTGGCGGTGTGGCAGATACGCAGTATTTT | CASSFGGVADTQYF
. | TRBJ1-4 | TRBV6-5 | TRBD1 | TGTGCCAGCAGGGGACAGGGAAGTGAAAAACTGTTTTTT | CASRGQGSEKLFF
. | TRBJ1-2 | TRBV6-2/TRBV6-3 | . | TGTGCCAGCAGTACCGGACAAGGATGGGCCTATGGCTACACCTTC | CASSTGQGWAYGYTF
. | TRBJ1-2 | TRBV9 | TRBD1 | TGTGCCAGCACCTCTGGGGACAGGGATGGCTACACCTTC | CASTSGDRDGYTF
. | TRBJ2-7 | TRBV4-2 | TRBD2 | TGTGCCAGCAGTGAGCGCGGGAGCTCCTACGAGCAGTACTTC | CASSERGSSYEQYF
. | TRBJ2-6 | TRBV5-1 | TRBD1 | TGCGCCAGCAGCGTACAGGGGGCGCTTGGGGCCAACGTCCTGACTTTC | CASSVQGALGANVLTF
once | TRBJ2-6 | TRBV29-1 | . | TGCAGCGTGATGGGAGCGGGACAGGAATACTCTGGGGCCAACGTCCTGACTTTC | CSVMGAGQEYSGANVLTF
. | TRBJ2-2 | TRBV7-8 | TRBD1 | TGTGCCAGCAGCCTAACAGGGGGTGGTAACACCGGGGAGCTGTTTTTT | CASSLTGGGNTGELFF
. | TRBJ2-3 | TRBV7-3 | TRBD2 | TGTGCCAGCAGCCCTAGCGGGGCCCGCACAGATACGCAGTATTTT | CASSPSGARTDTQYF
. | TRBJ2-1 | TRBV7-2 | TRBD1 | TGTGCCAGCAGCTCCACCCCCGGGACAGCAAGATACAATGAGCAGTTCTTC | CASSSTPGTARYNEQFF
. | TRBJ2-5 | TRBV9 | . | TGTGCCAGCAGCACAGTGAGTAGCGGCCAAGAGACCCAGTACTTC | CASSTVSSGQETQYF
. | TRBJ1-5 | TRBV7-2 | TRBD1 | TGTGCCAGCAGCCCAACAGGGGTCGTTAATCAGCCCCAGCATTTT | CASSPTGVVNQPQHF
. | TRBJ1-6 | TRBV7-3 | . | TGTGCCAGCAGCCGGGAGGCAGATTCACCCCTCCACTTT | CASSREADSPLHF
. | TRBJ2-1 | TRBV11-2 | TRBD2 | TGTGCCAGCAGCTGGTCGACTAGCGGCTTGAATGAGCAGTTCTTC | CASSWSTSGLNEQFF
. | TRBJ2-1 | TRBV11-2 | TRBD2 | TGTGCCAGCAGCTTCCCCGTTAGCGGGAGCTCCTACAATGAGCAGTTCTTC | CASSFPVSGSSYNEQFF
. | TRBJ2-5 | TRBV6-1 | . | TGTGCCAGCAGTGAAGGCGGCGTCGAGAGGACCCAGTACTTC | CASSEGGVERTQYF
. | TRBJ2-7 | TRBV18 | TRBD1 | TGTGCCAGCTCACCGGTATTGGATGGGCAGGGGGACCGAGAGCAGTACTTC | CASSPVLDGQGDREQYF
. | TRBJ1-1 | TRBV27 | . | TGTGCCAGCAGTTTGGTCCCAGGGGACACTGAAGCTTTCTTT | CASSLVPGDTEAFF
. | TRBJ1-4 | TRBV9 | TRBD1 | TGTGCCAGCAGCGGAACCCCGGGACAGGGAGGAGAAAAACTGTTTTTT | CASSGTPGQGGEKLFF
. | TRBJ1-2 | TRBV28 | . | TGTGCCAGCAGGCAACAGGGTATCGTCTATGGCTACACCTTC | CASRQQGIVYGYTF
once | TRBJ2-1 | TRBV28 | TRBD2 | TGTGCCAGCATTATGGGAGGGGCAGTTGGTGAGCAGTTCTTC | CASIMGGAVGEQFF
. | TRBJ2-5 | TRBV7-8 | . | TGTGCCAGCAGCTTAACCAGCCCGAGGGAGACCCAGTACTTC | CASSLTSPRETQYF
. | TRBJ1-6 | TRBV30 | . | TGTGCCTGGGGGCAGGGACACGGGAATTCACCCCTCCACTTT | CAWGQGHGNSPLHF
. | TRBJ1-4 | TRBV19 | TRBD1 | TGTGCCAGTAGTACCCACAGGGGGCAGCCTGAAAAACTGTTTTTT | CASSTHRGQPEKLFF
. | TRBJ2-1 | TRBV7-2 | TRBD2 | TGTGCCAGCAGCTTGTTTTCTAGCGGGAGTCCGACGGACAATGAGCAGTTCTTC | CASSLFSSGSPTDNEQFF
. | TRBJ1-1 | TRBV5-1 | . | TGCGCCAGCAGCTTTACTCTGAACACTGAAGCTTTCTTT | CASSFTLNTEAFF
. | TRBJ2-3 | TRBV6-5 | TRBD2 | TGTGCCACCCTCGGCGGGGGGGGAACAGATACGCAGTATTTT | CATLGGGGTDTQYF
. | TRBJ1-2 | TRBV7-2 | TRBD1 | TGTGCCAGCAGCTTAGGGGACAGACTCTATGGCTACACCTTC | CASSLGDRLYGYTF
. | TRBJ2-7 | TRBV18 | TRBD1 | TGTGCCAGCTCACCGACAGGGACCTCCTACGAGCAGTACTTC | CASSPTGTSYEQYF
. | TRBJ1-2 | TRBV5-6 | . | TGTGCCAGCAGCTTGGGGCGGAAAGCGGGAGGCTACACCTTC | CASSLGRKAGGYTF
. | TRBJ1-3 | TRBV30 | . | TGTGCCCGCCAATCGGGCTCTGGAAACACCATATATTTT | CARQSGSGNTIYF